The clone carrying this T cell receptor (beta chain) was counted once. Data came from immunoSEQ multiplex PCR; TCRdb stores just in-frame clones and leaves some out. Of roughly 680,000 clones listed, 80% to 90% are singletons. The data originate from a study of Ad26.COV2.S vaccination and SARS-CoV-2 variants. Study background: In the study, Ad26.COV2.S was injected intramuscularly once, or twice 56 days apart.

The treatment was: about 20 received Ad26.COV2.S at low or high dose, single or two shots; about 5 received placebo; per-sample allocation not given. Sampling happened 63 days after the first vaccine or placebo injection. V shed 3 bases and J shed 2 bases, with 10 bases lying between them. This CDR3 is 14 amino acids long. CDR1 and CDR2 (germline): SGHTA, FQGNSA. The sequence was collected from a person aged 18-65 years who received the Ad26.COV2.S COVID-19 vaccine or a placebo. This chain links TRBV7-2 with TRBJ2-5; D is possibly TRBD2 (6 bases). The sequences come from peripheral blood, collected in a trial of Ad26.COV2.S vaccine versus placebo. The chain's CDR3 is CASSFGRGQETQYF. CDR3 nucleotides: TGTGCCAGCAGCTTCGGACGGGGGCAAGAGACCCAGTACTTC.